This T cell receptor beta chain originates from a study of blood T cell repertoires in COVID-19. Deletions cut 2 bases from V and 1 base from J, with 10 bases between. The CDR3 is 14 amino acids. CDR1 SGHKS and CDR2 YYEKEE come from the germline V gene (reference sequence). The data were produced by immunoSEQ multiplex PCR, yet TCRdb's version contains in-frame clones alone and is incomplete. The sample holds about 180,000 clones; roughly 90% are singletons and the top ten take roughly 1.4%. This clonotype was obtained from a woman aged 45 to 65 with acute or convalescent COVID-19. Sequencing was done on a sample of peripheral blood. V is TRBV5-5 and J is TRBJ2-7; D remains ambiguous. This CDR3 reads CASSFPSGSYEQYF. DNA of the CDR3: TGTGCCAGCAGCTTTCCATCCGGTTCCTACGAGCAGTACTTC.